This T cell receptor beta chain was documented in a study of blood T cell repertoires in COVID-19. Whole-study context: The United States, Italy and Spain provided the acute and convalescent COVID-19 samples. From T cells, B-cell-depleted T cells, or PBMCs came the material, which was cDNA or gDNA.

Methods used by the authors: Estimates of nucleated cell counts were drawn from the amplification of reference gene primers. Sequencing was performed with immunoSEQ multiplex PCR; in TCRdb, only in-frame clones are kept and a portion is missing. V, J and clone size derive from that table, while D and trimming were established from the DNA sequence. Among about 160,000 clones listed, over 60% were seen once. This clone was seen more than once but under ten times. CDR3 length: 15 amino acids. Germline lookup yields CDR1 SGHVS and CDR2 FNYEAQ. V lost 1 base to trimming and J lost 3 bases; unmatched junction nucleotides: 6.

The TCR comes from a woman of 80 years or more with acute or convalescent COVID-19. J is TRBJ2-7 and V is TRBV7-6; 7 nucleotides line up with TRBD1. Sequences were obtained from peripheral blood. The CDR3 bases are TGTGCCAGCAGCTTAGAGTACAGGGGCCGCTACGAGCAGTACTTC. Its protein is CASSLEYRGRYEQYF. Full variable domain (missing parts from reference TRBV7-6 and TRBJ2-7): GAGVSQSPRYKVTKRGQDVALRCDPISGHVSLYWYRQALGQGPEFLTYFNYEAQQDKSGLPNDRFSAERPEGSISTLTIQRTEQRDSAMYRCASSLEYRGRYEQYFGPGTRLTVT.